This paragraph reports one TCR beta chain. Its antigen remains unidentified. The data were obtained in a study of shared clonotypes between healthy human individuals. CDR3 length: 14 amino acids. CDR1 and CDR2 (germline): MNHEY, SVGAGI. V was cut by 8 bases and J by 1 base, with 15 bases left in between. In the authors' methods: With immunoSEQ giving junction-only sequences and no quality scores, filtering differed. The method was immunoSEQ multiplex PCR; TCRdb's version includes in-frame clones alone and lacks a portion of them. V and J calls and clone size are copied from that table; D and trimming were computed from the DNA. Among some 2,500,000 clones, over 85% were seen once, and the ten largest hold around 0.37%. Study results and limitations: Clonotype sharing among donors likely depends on sequencing depth.

J is TRBJ2-7 and V is TRBV6-5; possibly TRBD2 for D (5 bases). This TCR derives from a man aged 18 to 29 in good health. Some clones in this sample may be carry-over from other donors' samples. The sample taken for sequencing was naive CD4+ T cells from PBMCs. Subset defined: CD45RA+ positively selected. Written as DNA, the CDR3 is TGTGCCAGCTCTACTAGGCGCGGGTCCTACGAGCAGTACTTC. Translated: CASSTRRGSYEQYF.